This T cell receptor beta chain was recorded in a study of Ad26.COV2.S vaccination and SARS-CoV-2 variants. About the study: Within the COV1001 Ad26.COV2.S trial arm, the donor was enrolled. The study gave Ad26.COV2.S intramuscularly, once or twice 56 days apart. Study-level points and caveats: Non-spike TCR breadth did not differ much between vaccine and placebo recipients.

This clone occurred once. The antigen is undetermined. Looked up from germline, CDR1 is SEHNR and CDR2 is FQNEAQ (reference sequence). This CDR3 has 17 amino acids. Trimming left V 3 bases short and J 0 bases short, with 12 bases between. The treatment is: approximately 18 received Ad26.COV2.S at low or high dose, single or two shots; roughly 5 received placebo; per-sample allocation not given. Specimens were obtained on day 63 following the first vaccine or placebo injection. The vaccine delivered Wuhan-strain SARS-CoV-2 spike through an Ad26 vector. Assay used: immunoSEQ multiplex PCR; TCRdb lists only in-frame clones, some missing. The data show about 240,000 clones, with more than 75% seen just once and approximately 11% held by the top ten.

This receptor was taken from a person between 18 and 65 years old who received the Ad26.COV2.S COVID-19 vaccine or a placebo. V gene TRBV7-9 combines with J gene TRBJ2-6; possibly TRBD1 or TRBD2 for D (5 bases each). Sequencing used peripheral blood, obtained in a trial of Ad26.COV2.S vaccine versus placebo. This chain's CDR3 is CASSFSRGDSGANVLTF. DNA of the CDR3: TGTGCCAGCAGCTTCTCGAGGGGTGACTCTGGGGCCAACGTCCTGACTTTC.